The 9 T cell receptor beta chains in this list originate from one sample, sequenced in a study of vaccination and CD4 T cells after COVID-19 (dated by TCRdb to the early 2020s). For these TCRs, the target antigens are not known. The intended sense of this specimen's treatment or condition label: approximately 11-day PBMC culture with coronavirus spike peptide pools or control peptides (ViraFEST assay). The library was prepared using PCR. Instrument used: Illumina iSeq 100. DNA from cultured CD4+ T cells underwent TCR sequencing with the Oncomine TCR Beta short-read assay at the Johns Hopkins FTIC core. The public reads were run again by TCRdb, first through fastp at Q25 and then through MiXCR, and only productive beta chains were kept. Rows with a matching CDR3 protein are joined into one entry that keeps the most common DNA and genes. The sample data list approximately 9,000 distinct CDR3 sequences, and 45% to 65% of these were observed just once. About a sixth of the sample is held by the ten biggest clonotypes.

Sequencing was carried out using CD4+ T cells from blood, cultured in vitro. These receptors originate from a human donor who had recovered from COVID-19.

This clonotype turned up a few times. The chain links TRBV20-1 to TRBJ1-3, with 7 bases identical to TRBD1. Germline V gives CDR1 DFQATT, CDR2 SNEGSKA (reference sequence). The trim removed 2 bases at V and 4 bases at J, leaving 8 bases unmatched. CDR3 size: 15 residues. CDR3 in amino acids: CSARLDRDLGNTIYF. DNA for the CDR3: TGCAGTGCTAGATTAGACAGGGACTTAGGAAACACCATATATTTT.

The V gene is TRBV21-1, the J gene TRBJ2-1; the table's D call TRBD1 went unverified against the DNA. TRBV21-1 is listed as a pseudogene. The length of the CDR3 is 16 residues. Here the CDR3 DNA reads TGTGCCAGCAGCAAAGAGGCTAGCTCCCCTTACAATGAGCAGTTCTTC. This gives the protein CASSKEASSPYNEQFF.

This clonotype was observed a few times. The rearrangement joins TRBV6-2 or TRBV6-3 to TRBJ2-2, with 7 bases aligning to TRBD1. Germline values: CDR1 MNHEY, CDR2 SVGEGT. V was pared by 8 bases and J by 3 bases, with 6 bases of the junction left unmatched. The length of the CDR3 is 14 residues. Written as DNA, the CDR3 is TGTGCCAGCTTGGGACAGAAATACACCGGGGAGCTGTTTTTT. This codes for CASLGQKYTGELFF.

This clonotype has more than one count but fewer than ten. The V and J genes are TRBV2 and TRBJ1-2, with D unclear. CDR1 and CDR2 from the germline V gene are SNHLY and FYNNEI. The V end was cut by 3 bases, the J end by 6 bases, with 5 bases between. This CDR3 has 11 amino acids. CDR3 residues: CASSDFDGYTF. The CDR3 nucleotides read TGTGCCAGCAGTGATTTCGATGGCTACACCTTC.

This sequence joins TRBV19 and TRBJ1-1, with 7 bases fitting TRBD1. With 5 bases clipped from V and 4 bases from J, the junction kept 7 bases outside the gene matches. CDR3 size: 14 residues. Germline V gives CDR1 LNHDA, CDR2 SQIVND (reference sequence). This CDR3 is CASSSGGWSTEAFF. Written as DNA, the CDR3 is TGTGCCAGTAGTTCAGGGGGTTGGAGCACTGAAGCTTTCTTT. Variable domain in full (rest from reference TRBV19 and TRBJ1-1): DGGITQSPKYLFRKEGQNVTLSCEQNLNHDAMYWYRQDPGQGLRLIYYSQIVNDFQKGDIAEGYSVSREKKESFPLTVTSAQKNPTAFYLCASSSGGWSTEAFFGQGTRLTVV.

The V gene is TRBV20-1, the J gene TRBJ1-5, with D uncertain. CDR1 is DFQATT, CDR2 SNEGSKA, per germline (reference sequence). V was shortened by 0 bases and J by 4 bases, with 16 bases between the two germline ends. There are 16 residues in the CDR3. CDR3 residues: CSARDQYLGLNQPQHF. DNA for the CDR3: TGCAGTGCTAGAGATCAGTACTTGGGATTAAATCAGCCCCAGCATTTT.

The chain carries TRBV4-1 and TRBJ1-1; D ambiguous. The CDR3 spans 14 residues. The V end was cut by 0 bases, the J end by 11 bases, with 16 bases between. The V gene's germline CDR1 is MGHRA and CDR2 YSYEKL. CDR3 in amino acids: CASSQDSSEAEAFF. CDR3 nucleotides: TGCGCCAGCAGCCAAGATTCCTCCGAGGCGGAGGCTTTCTTT.

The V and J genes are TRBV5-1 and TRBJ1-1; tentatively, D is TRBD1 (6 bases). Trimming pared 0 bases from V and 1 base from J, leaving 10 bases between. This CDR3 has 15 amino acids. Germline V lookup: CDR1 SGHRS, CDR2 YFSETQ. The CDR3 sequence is CASSLETGGNTEAFF. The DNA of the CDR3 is TGCGCCAGCAGCTTGGAGACAGGAGGGAACACTGAAGCTTTCTTT.

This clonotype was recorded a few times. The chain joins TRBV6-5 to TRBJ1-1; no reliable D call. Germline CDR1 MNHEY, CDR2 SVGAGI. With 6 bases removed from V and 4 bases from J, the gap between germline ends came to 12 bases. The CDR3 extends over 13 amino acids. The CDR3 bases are TGTGCCAGCAGCTACGACGGTTTCACTGAAGCTTTCTTT. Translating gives CASSYDGFTEAFF.